Presented here are 5 T cell receptor beta chains from one specimen sequenced in a study of cytotoxic CD8 clonotypes in ibrutinib-treated CLL. Profiling relied on immunoSEQ multiplex PCR, and the TCRdb table lists in-frame clones only, not all of them. There are 60,000 or so clones in the sample; 57% occur only once, and about 15% lies in the top ten. Material: PBMCs, obtained after 12 months of ibrutinib treatment. The source of these receptors is a human donor with chronic lymphocytic leukemia.

This clone was seen a few times. The gene calls are TRBV29-1 and TRBJ2-5, with 8 bases fitting TRBD2. Germline trimming cut 5 bases from V and 5 bases from J; bases unmatched to any gene: 7. CDR1 and CDR2 from the germline V gene are SQVTM and ANQGSEA. The CDR3 is made up of 13 amino acids. DNA for the CDR3: TGCAGCGTTATGGCGGGGGGCGGGGAGACCCAGTACTTC. Encoded protein: CSVMAGGGETQYF.

This clone has at least ten counts. The gene calls are TRBV6-5 and TRBJ2-7; weak D call: TRBD1 (5 bases). The V end was cut by 4 bases, the J end by 10 bases, with 14 bases between. The CDR3 loop spans 12 amino acids. In germline, CDR1 is MNHEY, CDR2 SVGAGI. The CDR3 spells CASSSLAQGQYF. The CDR3 DNA is TGTGCCAGCAGTTCCCTCGCCCAGGGCCAGTACTTC.

The CDR3 DNA is TGTGCCAGCAAACCCCAGGTTTCATCCTACAATGAGCAGTTCTTC. The encoded protein is CASKPQVSSYNEQFF. This chain joins TRBV6-4 and TRBJ2-1; D gene uncertain. Germline assignment: CDR1 MRHNA and CDR2 SNTAGT. CDR3 size: 15 residues. Trimming removed 7 bases from V and 1 base from J, with 14 bases in between.

This clone was recorded once. The chain joins TRBV11-2 to TRBJ2-7; TRBD2 is a possible D gene (6 bases). V was clipped by 2 bases and J by 6 bases, with 11 bases between them. Germline loops: CDR1 SGHAT, CDR2 FQNNGV. The CDR3 covers 13 residues. The CDR3 loop reads CASSLWRGLEQYV. The DNA for the CDR3 is TGTGCCAGCAGCTTATGGCGGGGTCTCGAGCAGTACGTC.

This chain uses TRBV18 with TRBJ2-1, with 8 bases fitting TRBD1. Germline loops: CDR1 KGHSH, CDR2 LQKENI. The CDR3 loop spans 15 amino acids. V trimming: 4 bases; J trimming: 6 bases; junction bases outside the gene matches: 8. The CDR3: CASSLQGVLGNEQFF. The CDR3 region has the DNA TGTGCCAGCTCACTACAGGGGGTGTTAGGCAATGAGCAGTTCTTC.